Detailed here is one T cell receptor (beta chain). This record belongs to a study of blood T cell repertoires in COVID-19. Looking at the study overall: PBMCs, B-cell-depleted T cells, or T cells provided the cDNA or gDNA that made up the material.

Here immunoSEQ multiplex PCR was the method, and the copy in TCRdb shows in-frame clones only, minus some. This table has about 95,000 clones, around 87% appearing once. CDR1 is LNHDA and CDR2 is SQIVND in the germline V gene (reference sequence). The CDR3 is made up of 18 amino acids. V was shortened by 5 bases and J by 2 bases, with 23 bases between the two germline ends. What was sequenced was peripheral blood. The TCR was taken from a human donor in a cohort sampled during active COVID-19. V gene TRBV19 combines with J gene TRBJ2-3, with D unresolved. CDR3 sequence reads: CASSPSLSLEINTDTQYF. Written as DNA, the CDR3 is TGTGCCAGTAGTCCAAGCCTAAGCCTGGAGATCAACACAGATACGCAGTATTTT.